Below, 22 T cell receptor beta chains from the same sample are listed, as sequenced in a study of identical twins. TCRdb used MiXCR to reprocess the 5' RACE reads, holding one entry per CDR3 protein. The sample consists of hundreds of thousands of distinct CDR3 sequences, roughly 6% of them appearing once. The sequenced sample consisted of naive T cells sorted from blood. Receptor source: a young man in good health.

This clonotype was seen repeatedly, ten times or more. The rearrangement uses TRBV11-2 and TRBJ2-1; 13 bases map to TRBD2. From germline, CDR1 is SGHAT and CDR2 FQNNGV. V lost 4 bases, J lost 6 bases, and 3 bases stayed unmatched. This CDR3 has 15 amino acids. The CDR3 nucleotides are TGTGCCAGCAGCTACACTAGCGGGAGGGGCAATGAGCAGTTCTTC. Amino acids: CASSYTSGRGNEQFF.

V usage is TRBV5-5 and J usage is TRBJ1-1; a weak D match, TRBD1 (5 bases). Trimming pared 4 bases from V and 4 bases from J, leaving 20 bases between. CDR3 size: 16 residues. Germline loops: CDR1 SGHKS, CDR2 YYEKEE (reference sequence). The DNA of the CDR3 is TGTGCCAGCAGCCCGGGGGGGGGTTCCTCGGTCACTGAAGCTTTCTTT. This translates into CASSPGGGSSVTEAFF.

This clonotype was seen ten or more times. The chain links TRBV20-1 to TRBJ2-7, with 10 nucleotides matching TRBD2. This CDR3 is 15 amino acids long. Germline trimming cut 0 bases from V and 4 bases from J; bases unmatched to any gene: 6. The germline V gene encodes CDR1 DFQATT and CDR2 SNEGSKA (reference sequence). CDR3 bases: TGCAGTGCTAGAGAAAGGGCTAGCGGGAGATACGAGCAGTACTTC. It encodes CSARERASGRYEQYF.

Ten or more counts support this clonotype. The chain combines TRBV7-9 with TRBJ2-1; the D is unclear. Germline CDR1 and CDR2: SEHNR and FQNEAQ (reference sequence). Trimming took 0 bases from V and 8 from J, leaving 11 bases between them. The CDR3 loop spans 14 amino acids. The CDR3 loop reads CASSLANNRDEQFF. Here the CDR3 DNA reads TGTGCCAGCAGCTTAGCCAACAATAGGGATGAGCAGTTCTTC.

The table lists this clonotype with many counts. This chain's CDR3 is CASVPQPGDTQYF. The CDR3 DNA reads as TGCGCCAGCGTGCCTCAACCGGGGGATACGCAGTATTTT. The chain couples TRBV5-1 to TRBJ2-3; D is possibly TRBD2 (5 bases). The CDR3 is 13 amino acids. With 7 bases removed from V and 6 bases from J, the gap between germline ends came to 15 bases. Per germline, CDR1 SGHRS and CDR2 YFSETQ.

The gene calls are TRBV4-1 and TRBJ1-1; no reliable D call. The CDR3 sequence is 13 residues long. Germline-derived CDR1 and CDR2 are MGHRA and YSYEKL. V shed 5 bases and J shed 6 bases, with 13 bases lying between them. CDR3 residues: CASSSLASAEAFF. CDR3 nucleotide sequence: TGCGCCAGCAGCTCCCTCGCGTCTGCTGAAGCTTTCTTT.

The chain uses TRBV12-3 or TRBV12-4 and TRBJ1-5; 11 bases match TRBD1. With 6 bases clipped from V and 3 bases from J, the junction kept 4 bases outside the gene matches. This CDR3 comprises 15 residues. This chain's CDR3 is CASSGDRGFNQPQHF. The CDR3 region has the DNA TGTGCCAGCAGCGGGGACAGGGGGTTCAATCAGCCCCAGCATTTT.

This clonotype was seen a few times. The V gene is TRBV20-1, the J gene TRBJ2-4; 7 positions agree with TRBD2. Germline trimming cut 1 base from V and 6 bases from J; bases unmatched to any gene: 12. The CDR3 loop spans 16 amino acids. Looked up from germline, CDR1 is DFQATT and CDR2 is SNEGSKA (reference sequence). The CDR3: CSARGLAVGSGNIQYF. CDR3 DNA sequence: TGCAGTGCTAGAGGCCTAGCGGTCGGCAGCGGAAACATTCAGTACTTC.

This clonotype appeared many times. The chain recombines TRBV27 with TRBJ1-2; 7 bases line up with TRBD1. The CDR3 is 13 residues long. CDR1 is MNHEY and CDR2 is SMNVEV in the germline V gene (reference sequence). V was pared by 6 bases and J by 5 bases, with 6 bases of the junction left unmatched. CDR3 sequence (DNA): TGTGCCAGCAGAACCGGGACAGCTTATGGCTACACCTTC. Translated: CASRTGTAYGYTF.

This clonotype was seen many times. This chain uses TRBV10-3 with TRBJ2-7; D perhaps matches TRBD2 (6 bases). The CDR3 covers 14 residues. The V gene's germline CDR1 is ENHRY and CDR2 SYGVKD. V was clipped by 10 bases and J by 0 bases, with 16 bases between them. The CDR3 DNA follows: TGTGCCAGCAAAAATAGCGGAACCTCCTACGAGCAGTACTTC. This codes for CASKNSGTSYEQYF.

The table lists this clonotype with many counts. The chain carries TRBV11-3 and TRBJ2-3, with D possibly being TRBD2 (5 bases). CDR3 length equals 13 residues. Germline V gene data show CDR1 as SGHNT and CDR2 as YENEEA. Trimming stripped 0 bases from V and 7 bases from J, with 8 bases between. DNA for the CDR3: TGTGCCAGCAGCTTAGATCGAGGGAATACGCAGTATTTT. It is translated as CASSLDRGNTQYF.

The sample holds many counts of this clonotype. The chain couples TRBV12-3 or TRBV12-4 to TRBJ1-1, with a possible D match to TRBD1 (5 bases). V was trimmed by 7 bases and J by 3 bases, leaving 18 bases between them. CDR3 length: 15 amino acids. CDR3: CASTQNGGSDTEAFF. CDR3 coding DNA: TGTGCCAGCACCCAGAACGGGGGGAGTGACACTGAAGCTTTCTTT.

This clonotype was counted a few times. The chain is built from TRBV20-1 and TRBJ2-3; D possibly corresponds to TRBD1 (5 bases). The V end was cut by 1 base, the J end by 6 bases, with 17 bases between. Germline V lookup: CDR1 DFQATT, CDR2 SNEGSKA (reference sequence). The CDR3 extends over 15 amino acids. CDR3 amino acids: CSARAGFVRIDTQYF. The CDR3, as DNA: TGCAGTGCTAGAGCAGGGTTCGTACGCATTGATACGCAGTATTTT.

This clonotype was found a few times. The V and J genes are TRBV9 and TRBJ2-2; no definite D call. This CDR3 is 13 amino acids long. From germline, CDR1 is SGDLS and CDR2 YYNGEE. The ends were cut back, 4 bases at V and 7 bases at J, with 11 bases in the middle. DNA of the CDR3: TGTGCCAGCAGCACAAACACGCGCGGGGAGCTGTTTTTT. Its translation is CASSTNTRGELFF. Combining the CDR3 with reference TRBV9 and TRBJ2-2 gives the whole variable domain DSGVTQTPKHLITATGQRVTLRCSPRSGDLSVYWYQQSLDQGLQFLIQYYNGEERAKGNILERFSAQQFPDLHSELNLSSLELGDSALYFCASSTNTRGELFFGEGSRLTVL.

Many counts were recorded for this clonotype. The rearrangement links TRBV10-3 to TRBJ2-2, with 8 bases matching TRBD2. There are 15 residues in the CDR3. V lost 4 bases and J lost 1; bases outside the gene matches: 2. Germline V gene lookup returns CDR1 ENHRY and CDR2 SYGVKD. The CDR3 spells CAISASGGNTGELFF. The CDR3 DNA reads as TGTGCCATCAGTGCGAGCGGGGGGAACACCGGGGAGCTGTTTTTT.

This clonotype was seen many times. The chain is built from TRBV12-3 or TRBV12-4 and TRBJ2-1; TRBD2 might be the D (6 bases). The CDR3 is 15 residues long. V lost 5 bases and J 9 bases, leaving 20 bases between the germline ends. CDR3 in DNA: TGTGCCAGCAGTCTCTCTAGCGTGGGGGACGCTGAGCAGTTCTTC. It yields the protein CASSLSSVGDAEQFF.

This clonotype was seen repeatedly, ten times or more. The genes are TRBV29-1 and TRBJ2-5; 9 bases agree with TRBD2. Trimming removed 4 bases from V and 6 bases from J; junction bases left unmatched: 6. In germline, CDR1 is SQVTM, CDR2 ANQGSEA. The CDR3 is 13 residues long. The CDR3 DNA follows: TGCAGCGTTGGGCTAGCGGGAATGAAGACCCAGTACTTC. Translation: CSVGLAGMKTQYF.

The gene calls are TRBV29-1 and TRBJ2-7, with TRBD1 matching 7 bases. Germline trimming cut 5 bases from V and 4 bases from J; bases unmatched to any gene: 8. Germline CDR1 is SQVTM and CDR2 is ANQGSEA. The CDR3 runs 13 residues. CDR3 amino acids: CSVSSGQRYEQYF. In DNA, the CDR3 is TGCAGCGTTTCCTCGGGACAGCGTTACGAGCAGTACTTC.

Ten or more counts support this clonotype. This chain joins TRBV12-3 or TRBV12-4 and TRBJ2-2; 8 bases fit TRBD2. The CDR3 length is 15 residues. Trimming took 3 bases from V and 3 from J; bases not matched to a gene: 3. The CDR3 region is CASSLAGGHTGELFF. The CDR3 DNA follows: TGTGCCAGCAGTTTGGCGGGAGGACACACCGGGGAGCTGTTTTTT.

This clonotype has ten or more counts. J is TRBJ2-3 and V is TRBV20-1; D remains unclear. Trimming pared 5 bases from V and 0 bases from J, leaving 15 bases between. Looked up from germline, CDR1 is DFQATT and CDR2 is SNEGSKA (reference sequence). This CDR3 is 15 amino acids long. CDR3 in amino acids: CSAPPPGSSTDTQYF. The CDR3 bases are TGCAGTGCTCCCCCCCCAGGCAGTAGCACAGATACGCAGTATTTT.

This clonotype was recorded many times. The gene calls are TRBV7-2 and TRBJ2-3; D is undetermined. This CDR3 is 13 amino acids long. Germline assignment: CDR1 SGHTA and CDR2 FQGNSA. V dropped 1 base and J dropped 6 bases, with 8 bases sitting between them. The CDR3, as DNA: TGTGCCAGCAGCTTAGGGGCCTTTGATACGCAGTATTTT. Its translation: CASSLGAFDTQYF.

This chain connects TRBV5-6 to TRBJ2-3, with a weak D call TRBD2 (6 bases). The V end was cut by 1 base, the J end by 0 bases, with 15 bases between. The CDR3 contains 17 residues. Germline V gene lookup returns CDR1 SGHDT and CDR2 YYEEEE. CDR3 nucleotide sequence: TGTGCCAGCAGCTTGTATTTGCGGGGCACTAGCACAGATACGCAGTATTTT. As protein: CASSLYLRGTSTDTQYF.